This T cell receptor (beta chain) emerged from a study of early T cells in non-severe SARS-CoV-2 infection (dated by TCRdb to the early 2020s). Context from the whole study: Bulk RNA from unsorted whole blood was used for TCR sequencing, so alpha and beta chains could not be paired. Broader findings and caveats from the paper: Matching against VDJdb was skewed toward anti-spike CD8 responses, likely underestimated virus-specific expansions, and missed private and CD4 specificities.

Only a few counts were recorded for this clonotype. This clone's antigen is unknown. Base qualities are missing; no much larger clone stands one base away. A case-control design nested within a healthcare worker cohort in London, UK, was used, with weekly nasopharyngeal swab PCR tests and blood sampling performed. Healthcare workers were enrolled in the week of the UK lockdown, from 23 to 31 March 2020, and were followed every week for up to roughly 16 weeks. Libraries were prepared through 5' RACE. Instrument on record: NextSeq 500. The TCR library protocol attached unique molecular identifiers to individual cDNA molecules to correct for sequencing error and PCR bias. Both TCR alpha and beta chains were sequenced, and tight co-correlation was observed between alpha and beta sequence abundances in each sample. Concerning the study's data processing: Decombinator V4 was used to annotate the V gene, J gene and CDR3 of the TCR sequences. Expanded TCRs were defined as changing significantly between any two time points under a Poisson model with p below 0.0001. TCR abundances were normalised to the total number of TCRs sequenced in each sample and reported as counts per million. TRAV1-2 paired with TRAJ12, TRAJ20 or TRAJ33 defined MAIT TCRs, while TRAV10 paired with TRAJ18 defined iNKT TCRs. VDJdb, accessed 1 November 2021, was searched for CMV, EBV and SARS-CoV-2 annotated TCRs, excluding TCRs annotated for multiple antigens. TCRdb's own reprocessing of the public reads used fastp at Q25 and MiXCR and kept productive beta chains. Each entry merges the rows of one CDR3 protein and shows their most common DNA and genes. The V and J calls here are based on TCRdb, not the publication. In this sample the table shows about 60,000 distinct CDR3 sequences, around an eighth of which occur a single time. 4% to 5% of the sample belongs to the ten largest clones.

The V end loses 3 bases and the J end loses 0 bases, and a stretch of 14 bases separates them. Reading from cysteine to phenylalanine, the CDR3 counts 16 amino acids. The retained sequence is limited to the CDR3, 48 bases, with the frame set at the first base. Sample: whole blood. Recombination connected TRBV12-3 or TRBV12-4 to TRBJ2-5; the D gene is perhaps TRBD1 or TRBD2, as each covers 5 bases. This clonotype was sampled from an adult who was a healthcare worker with PCR-confirmed SARS-CoV-2 infection or an uninfected control (not recorded which). CDR3 reads: CASSFSWDPYQETQYF. Read as DNA, the sequence is TGTGCCAGCAGTTTCTCGTGGGACCCGTACCAAGAGACCCAGTACTTC.